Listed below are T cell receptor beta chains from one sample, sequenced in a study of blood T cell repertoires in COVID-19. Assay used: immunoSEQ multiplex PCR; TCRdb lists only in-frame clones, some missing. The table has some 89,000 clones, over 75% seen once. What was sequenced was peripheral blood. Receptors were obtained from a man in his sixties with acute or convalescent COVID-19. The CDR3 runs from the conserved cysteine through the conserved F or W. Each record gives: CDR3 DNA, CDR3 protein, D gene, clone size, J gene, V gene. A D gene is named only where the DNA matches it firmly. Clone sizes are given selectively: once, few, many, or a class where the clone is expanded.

CDR3nt: TGTGCCAGCAGGCTCAACCAGGGGGCTGACACCGGGGAGCTGTTTTTT
CDR3aa: CASRLNQGADTGELFF
d_gene: TRBD1
abundance: -
j_gene: TRBJ2-2
v_gene: TRBV11-2

CDR3nt: TGTGCCAGCAGCTTATTCAAAGGGGCGAACACCGGGGAGCTGTTTTTT
CDR3aa: CASSLFKGANTGELFF
d_gene: -
abundance: -
j_gene: TRBJ2-2
v_gene: TRBV11-2

CDR3nt: TGTGCCAGTAGTATATACCCGGGACTAGCGGGAGCGAGTGGCAAAAACATTCAGTACTTC
CDR3aa: CASSIYPGLAGASGKNIQYF
d_gene: TRBD2
abundance: -
j_gene: TRBJ2-4
v_gene: TRBV19

CDR3nt: TGTGCCAGCAGTAGCGTGGGACAGGGCTACGAGCAGTACTTC
CDR3aa: CASSSVGQGYEQYF
d_gene: TRBD1
abundance: -
j_gene: TRBJ2-7
v_gene: TRBV6-5

CDR3nt: TGTGCCACCAGCAGGCGACAGGGGACGGAAGGCTACACCTTC
CDR3aa: CATSRRQGTEGYTF
d_gene: TRBD1
abundance: -
j_gene: TRBJ1-2
v_gene: TRBV15

CDR3nt: TGTGCCAGTAGTACGAACAGGGCCCAAGAGACCCAGTACTTC
CDR3aa: CASSTNRAQETQYF
d_gene: -
abundance: -
j_gene: TRBJ2-5
v_gene: TRBV19

CDR3nt: TGTGCCAGTAGTGTGACCCGGACTCTCCTTGGGAATCAGCCCCAGCATTTT
CDR3aa: CASSVTRTLLGNQPQHF
d_gene: -
abundance: -
j_gene: TRBJ1-5
v_gene: TRBV19

CDR3nt: TGTGCCAGCAGGCCCACGGGTACGGGCACAGATACGCAGTATTTT
CDR3aa: CASRPTGTGTDTQYF
d_gene: -
abundance: -
j_gene: TRBJ2-3
v_gene: TRBV6-5

CDR3nt: TGTGCCAGCAACAAGAGGGGGAGACAAGAGACCCAGTACTTC
CDR3aa: CASNKRGRQETQYF
d_gene: -
abundance: once
j_gene: TRBJ2-5
v_gene: TRBV28

CDR3nt: TGTGCCAGTAGTATAAAGGGCAGGGCGGCGACCCAGTACTTC
CDR3aa: CASSIKGRAATQYF
d_gene: -
abundance: -
j_gene: TRBJ2-5
v_gene: TRBV19

CDR3nt: TGCAGTGGGACAGGGGGCCAAGGCTACACCTTC
CDR3aa: CSGTGGQGYTF
d_gene: TRBD1
abundance: -
j_gene: TRBJ1-2
v_gene: TRBV20-1

CDR3nt: TGTGCCTGGAGAGGACAGGGGTATAGCAATCAGCCCCAGCATTTT
CDR3aa: CAWRGQGYSNQPQHF
d_gene: TRBD1
abundance: few
j_gene: TRBJ1-5
v_gene: TRBV30

CDR3nt: TGTGCCAGCAGCGCCGGGACTAGCGGGAGTCTGGAGACCCAGTACTTC
CDR3aa: CASSAGTSGSLETQYF
d_gene: TRBD2
abundance: -
j_gene: TRBJ2-5
v_gene: TRBV9

CDR3nt: TGTGCCAGCAGCTTACGCGGCAGACCTAATGAAAAACTGTTTTTT
CDR3aa: CASSLRGRPNEKLFF
d_gene: -
abundance: -
j_gene: TRBJ1-4
v_gene: TRBV7-2

CDR3nt: TGTGCCAGCTCACCACCGGGGGCCCCCGGGGAGACCCAGTACTTC
CDR3aa: CASSPPGAPGETQYF
d_gene: -
abundance: -
j_gene: TRBJ2-5
v_gene: TRBV18

CDR3nt: TGTGCCAGCAGCACCGGGGGGGGGATGAGCACTGAAGCTTTCTTT
CDR3aa: CASSTGGGMSTEAFF
d_gene: -
abundance: -
j_gene: TRBJ1-1
v_gene: TRBV5-4

CDR3nt: TGTGCCAGCAGCAAATCAGGGGACGTCCTTAATGAAAAACTGTTTTTT
CDR3aa: CASSKSGDVLNEKLFF
d_gene: -
abundance: -
j_gene: TRBJ1-4
v_gene: TRBV5-6

CDR3nt: TGTGCCAGCCTGTCCTCTCGGGACAACTCCTACGAGCAGTACTTC
CDR3aa: CASLSSRDNSYEQYF
d_gene: -
abundance: few
j_gene: TRBJ2-7
v_gene: TRBV7-9

CDR3nt: TGCAGCGTTGCCCCCCTCGGGGACTCCTACAATGAGCAGTTCTTC
CDR3aa: CSVAPLGDSYNEQFF
d_gene: -
abundance: -
j_gene: TRBJ2-1
v_gene: TRBV29-1

CDR3nt: TGTGCCAGCAGCCAAGTTACGGGACAGGGTGAGGGGACCCAGTACTTC
CDR3aa: CASSQVTGQGEGTQYF
d_gene: TRBD1
abundance: -
j_gene: TRBJ2-5
v_gene: TRBV4-2

CDR3nt: TGTGCCAGCAGCTTGACAGGGGCGGGCGAGCAGTACTTC
CDR3aa: CASSLTGAGEQYF
d_gene: TRBD1
abundance: -
j_gene: TRBJ2-7
v_gene: TRBV5-4

CDR3nt: TGTGCCAGCAGCCAAGTGACTAGCGATAACACCGGGGAGCTGTTTTTT
CDR3aa: CASSQVTSDNTGELFF
d_gene: TRBD2
abundance: -
j_gene: TRBJ2-2
v_gene: TRBV3-1/TRBV3-2

CDR3nt: TGTGCCAGCAGTGAACAGGGGAACTATGGCTACACCTTC
CDR3aa: CASSEQGNYGYTF
d_gene: -
abundance: -
j_gene: TRBJ1-2
v_gene: TRBV6-1

CDR3nt: TGCAGTGCTAGTGAAGGACAGGGGGCCTACGAGCAGTACTTC
CDR3aa: CSASEGQGAYEQYF
d_gene: TRBD1
abundance: -
j_gene: TRBJ2-7
v_gene: TRBV20-1

CDR3nt: TGTGCCACCAGTGATCTGCAGGGTAGCCAGCCCCAGCATTTT
CDR3aa: CATSDLQGSQPQHF
d_gene: -
abundance: -
j_gene: TRBJ1-5
v_gene: TRBV24-1

CDR3nt: TGCGCCAGCAGCTTGGGGGGGCTCGAGGAGACCCAGTACTTC
CDR3aa: CASSLGGLEETQYF
d_gene: -
abundance: -
j_gene: TRBJ2-5
v_gene: TRBV5-1

CDR3nt: TGTGCCAGCAGCTTAGAATCAAGATCAGGGTCTCCCGACAATGAGCAGTTCTTC
CDR3aa: CASSLESRSGSPDNEQFF
d_gene: -
abundance: -
j_gene: TRBJ2-1
v_gene: TRBV7-8

CDR3nt: TGTGCCAGCAGCTTAGTTTCTACCAATGAGCAGTTCTTC
CDR3aa: CASSLVSTNEQFF
d_gene: -
abundance: -
j_gene: TRBJ2-1
v_gene: TRBV11-2

CDR3nt: TGTGCCAGCAGCTTCAGGACAGGGGGAGGCGGTGAGACCCAGTACTTC
CDR3aa: CASSFRTGGGGETQYF
d_gene: TRBD1
abundance: -
j_gene: TRBJ2-5
v_gene: TRBV7-9

CDR3nt: TGTGCCAGCAGGTCTGGACTAGCGGGAGAGCAGTTCTTC
CDR3aa: CASRSGLAGEQFF
d_gene: TRBD2
abundance: -
j_gene: TRBJ2-1
v_gene: TRBV6-5

CDR3nt: TGTGCCAGCAGCACGCGACAGGGACGGGAAAAACTGTTTTTT
CDR3aa: CASSTRQGREKLFF
d_gene: TRBD1
abundance: once
j_gene: TRBJ1-4
v_gene: TRBV7-2

CDR3nt: TGTGCCAGCAGCTTAGTTACACTAGCCGTATACAATGAGCAGTTCTTC
CDR3aa: CASSLVTLAVYNEQFF
d_gene: -
abundance: -
j_gene: TRBJ2-1
v_gene: TRBV7-8

CDR3nt: TGTGCCAGCAGTGAAGGGGCCTACAACTATGGCTACACCTTC
CDR3aa: CASSEGAYNYGYTF
d_gene: -
abundance: -
j_gene: TRBJ1-2
v_gene: TRBV2

CDR3nt: TGTGCCAGCAGCTTAGTAGCGGGGGCCCATTCCAAAAACATTCAGTACTTC
CDR3aa: CASSLVAGAHSKNIQYF
d_gene: TRBD2
abundance: once
j_gene: TRBJ2-4
v_gene: TRBV11-3

CDR3nt: TGTGCCAGCAGTTACGCGGGGGTGAACACTGAAGCTTTCTTT
CDR3aa: CASSYAGVNTEAFF
d_gene: -
abundance: -
j_gene: TRBJ1-1
v_gene: TRBV6-5

CDR3nt: TGTGCCAGCAGCTTCGCACTAAAGACTAGCTTTACCTACGAGCAGTACTTC
CDR3aa: CASSFALKTSFTYEQYF
d_gene: TRBD2
abundance: once
j_gene: TRBJ2-7
v_gene: TRBV5-8

CDR3nt: TGTGCCAGCAGCTTAAGTCCTAGCGGGAGGGTCGGGGAGCAGTTCTTC
CDR3aa: CASSLSPSGRVGEQFF
d_gene: TRBD2
abundance: -
j_gene: TRBJ2-1
v_gene: TRBV7-3

CDR3nt: TGTGCCAGTAGAGGGACTAGCGGGGGGAGGCAAGAGACCCAGTACTTC
CDR3aa: CASRGTSGGRQETQYF
d_gene: TRBD2
abundance: -
j_gene: TRBJ2-5
v_gene: TRBV19

CDR3nt: TGCGCCAGCAGCCAAGTTCCGACTAGCGGGAGGTGGACCCAGTACTTC
CDR3aa: CASSQVPTSGRWTQYF
d_gene: TRBD2
abundance: -
j_gene: TRBJ2-5
v_gene: TRBV4-3

CDR3nt: TGTGCCAGCAGGCTAGGGAGTTCGAACACCGGGGAGCTGTTTTTT
CDR3aa: CASRLGSSNTGELFF
d_gene: -
abundance: -
j_gene: TRBJ2-2
v_gene: TRBV27

CDR3nt: TGTGCCAGCAGCCCCAACAATGGGGGGAACTCCTACGAGCAGTACTTC
CDR3aa: CASSPNNGGNSYEQYF
d_gene: -
abundance: -
j_gene: TRBJ2-7
v_gene: TRBV9

CDR3nt: TGTGCCAGCAGTGAATGGCCAGGGTATGGCTACACCTTC
CDR3aa: CASSEWPGYGYTF
d_gene: -
abundance: once
j_gene: TRBJ1-2
v_gene: TRBV25-1

CDR3nt: TGTGCCAGTAGTCCTGGGACTAGCGGGGGTCGCTCCTACAATGAGCAGTTCTTC
CDR3aa: CASSPGTSGGRSYNEQFF
d_gene: TRBD2
abundance: -
j_gene: TRBJ2-1
v_gene: TRBV19

CDR3nt: TGTGCCGCCACGAGGTCAACTAATGAAAAACTGTTTTTT
CDR3aa: CAATRSTNEKLFF
d_gene: -
abundance: -
j_gene: TRBJ1-4
v_gene: TRBV28

CDR3nt: TGCGCCAGCAGCCAAGACGGCAGGGCCCGGACCCAGTACTTC
CDR3aa: CASSQDGRARTQYF
d_gene: -
abundance: -
j_gene: TRBJ2-5
v_gene: TRBV4-1